The 10 T cell receptor beta chains listed next were all sequenced from one sample in a study of technical replicates of blood from a handful of donors. The assay was immunoSEQ multiplex PCR, and TCRdb's table has in-frame clones only and misses some. The sample carries approximately 80,000 clones, roughly 98% recorded once. The sequenced sample was T cells isolated from PBMCs. These TCRs come from a human donor in good health.

This chain uses TRBV19 with TRBJ2-6, with 9 bases matching TRBD1. From germline, CDR1 is LNHDA and CDR2 SQIVND (reference sequence). The CDR3 loop spans 15 amino acids. V trimming: 11 bases; J trimming: 4 bases; junction bases outside the gene matches: 9. This CDR3 reads CAGGQGRPGANVLTF. The CDR3 bases are TGTGCCGGGGGACAGGGTCGTCCCGGGGCCAACGTCCTGACTTTC.

The genes are TRBV28 and TRBJ2-7; tentative D call: TRBD2 (5 bases). CDR1 is MDHEN and CDR2 is SYDVKM in the germline V gene. This CDR3 is built from 13 residues. Trimming pared 6 bases from V and 7 bases from J, leaving 16 bases between. CDR3 sequence: CASSPSFTWEQYF. The CDR3 DNA reads TGTGCCAGCAGCCCTAGCTTCACTTGGGAGCAGTACTTC.

This clone was detected once. The chain employs TRBV5-5 and TRBJ1-5; TRBD1 is a possible D gene (6 bases). V was cut by 0 bases and J by 6 bases, with 16 bases left in between. Germline CDR1 is SGHKS and CDR2 is YYEKEE (reference sequence). CDR3 length equals 16 residues. CDR3 sequence (DNA): TGTGCCAGCAGCTTGGGTGGGTCTCAAGGGGGTCAGCCCCAGCATTTT. It codes for CASSLGGSQGGQPQHF.

The chain joins TRBV4-1 to TRBJ1-1; D not certain. V was clipped by 1 base and J by 6 bases, with 9 bases between them. The CDR3 runs 13 residues. In germline, CDR1 is MGHRA, CDR2 YSYEKL. The CDR3 region is CASSQVYGAEAFF. The CDR3 DNA follows: TGCGCCAGCAGCCAAGTGTACGGGGCTGAAGCTTTCTTT.

This chain links TRBV11-2 with TRBJ2-2, with D possibly TRBD1 on 6 matching bases. This CDR3 region has 18 residues. Trimming removed 5 bases at V and 2 bases at J, with 21 bases between. Per germline, CDR1 SGHAT and CDR2 FQNNGV. CDR3 residues: CASSTLARDTLNTGELFF. CDR3 DNA: TGTGCCAGCAGCACCCTTGCCCGGGACACGCTAAACACCGGGGAGCTGTTTTTT.

This rearrangement joins TRBV28 to TRBJ2-2; no definite D call. Trimming removed 1 base at V and 5 bases at J, with 2 bases between. This CDR3 contains 12 residues. Germline loops: CDR1 MDHEN, CDR2 SYDVKM. The CDR3 DNA sequence: TGTGCCAGCAGTTTATCTACCGGGGAGCTGTTTTTT. Its translation is CASSLSTGELFF.

The V call is TRBV18, the J call TRBJ1-2; TRBD1 matches at 9 bases. The ends lost 4 bases at V and 3 bases at J; junction bases unmatched: 0. Germline V gives CDR1 KGHSH, CDR2 LQKENI. The CDR3 has 13 residues. This CDR3 reads CASSRQGDYGYTF. The CDR3 DNA is TGTGCCAGCTCACGACAGGGGGACTATGGCTACACCTTC. The full variable domain, its missing parts supplied by reference TRBV18 and TRBJ1-2, is NAGVMQNPRHLVRRRGQEARLRCSPMKGHSHVYWYRQLPEEGLKFMVYLQKENIIDESGMPKERFSAEFPKEGPSILRIQQVVRGDSAAYFCASSRQGDYGYTFGSGTRLTVV.

This sequence joins TRBV11-3 and TRBJ2-7, with 7 bases lining up with TRBD1. V was clipped by 5 bases and J by 3 bases; unmatched bases: 4. CDR3 length equals 13 residues. Germline V gives CDR1 SGHNT, CDR2 YENEEA. The CDR3 DNA reads TGTGCCAGCAGCCCCGGACAGGTCTACGAGCAGTACTTC. Protein: CASSPGQVYEQYF.

This clone was observed once. The chain uses TRBV6-1 and TRBJ2-1; no reliable D call. The CDR3 consists of 14 residues. The germline V and J ends were trimmed by 3 bases and 4 bases, with 10 bases remaining between them. Germline loops: CDR1 MNHNS, CDR2 SASEGT. The CDR3 bases are TGTGCCAGCAGTGAGTTCCACGAGTACAATGAGCAGTTCTTC. It translates to CASSEFHEYNEQFF.

V usage is TRBV7-9 and J usage is TRBJ1-1, with 7 bases lining up with TRBD1. J gave up 11 bases and V 5 bases, and 11 bases lay outside the gene matches. Per germline, CDR1 SEHNR and CDR2 FQNEAQ (reference sequence). The CDR3 loop spans 13 amino acids. CDR3 loop: CASSGRDRPAAFF. The CDR3 DNA follows: TGTGCCAGCAGCGGCCGGGACAGACCTGCTGCTTTCTTT.